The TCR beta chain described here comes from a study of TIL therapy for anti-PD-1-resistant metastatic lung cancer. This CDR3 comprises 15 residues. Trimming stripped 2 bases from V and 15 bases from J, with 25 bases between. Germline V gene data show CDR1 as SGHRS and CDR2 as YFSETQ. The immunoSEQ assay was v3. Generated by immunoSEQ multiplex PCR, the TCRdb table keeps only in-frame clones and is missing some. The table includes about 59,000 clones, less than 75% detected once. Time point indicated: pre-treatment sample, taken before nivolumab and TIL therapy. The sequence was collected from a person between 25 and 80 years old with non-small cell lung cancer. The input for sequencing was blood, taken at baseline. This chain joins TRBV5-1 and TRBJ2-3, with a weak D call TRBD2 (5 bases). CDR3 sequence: CASSFKGSGSGVEYF. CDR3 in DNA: TGCGCCAGCAGCTTCAAAGGGAGTGGGAGCGGAGTAGAATATTTT.